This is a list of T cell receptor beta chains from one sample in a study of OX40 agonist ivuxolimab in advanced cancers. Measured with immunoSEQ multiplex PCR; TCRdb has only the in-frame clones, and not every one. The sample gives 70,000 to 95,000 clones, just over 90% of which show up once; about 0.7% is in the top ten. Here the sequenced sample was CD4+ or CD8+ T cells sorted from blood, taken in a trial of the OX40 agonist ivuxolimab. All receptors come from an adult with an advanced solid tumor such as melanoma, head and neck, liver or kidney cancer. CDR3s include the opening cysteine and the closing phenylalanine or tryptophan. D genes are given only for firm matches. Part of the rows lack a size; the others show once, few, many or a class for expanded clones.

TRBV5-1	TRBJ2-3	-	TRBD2	CASSFLAGGADTQYF	TGCGCCAGCAGCTTTTTAGCGGGGGGGGCAGATACGCAGTATTTT
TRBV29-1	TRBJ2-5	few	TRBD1	CSVSPGTAEKTQYF	TGCAGCGTTTCTCCCGGGACAGCGGAAAAGACCCAGTACTTC
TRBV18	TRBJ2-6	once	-	CASSPKSGANVLTF	TGTGCCAGCTCACCTAAGTCTGGGGCCAACGTCCTGACTTTC
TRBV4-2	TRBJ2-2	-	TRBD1	CASSQRTGLLVAGELFF	TGTGCCAGCAGCCAGAGGACAGGGCTTTTGGTGGCCGGGGAGCTGTTTTTT
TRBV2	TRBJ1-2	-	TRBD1	CASSVGTEGGYTF	TGTGCCAGCAGTGTGGGGACAGAGGGTGGCTACACCTTC
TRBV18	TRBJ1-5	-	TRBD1	CASSRTGGAGNQPQHF	TGTGCCAGCTCAAGGACAGGGGGCGCTGGCAATCAGCCCCAGCATTTT
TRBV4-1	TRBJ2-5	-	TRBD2	CASSQGASGQETQYF	TGCGCCAGCAGCCAAGGGGCTAGCGGCCAAGAGACCCAGTACTTC
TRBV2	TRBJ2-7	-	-	CASSDLVLGHEQYF	TGTGCCAGCAGTGATCTCGTACTCGGCCACGAGCAGTACTTC
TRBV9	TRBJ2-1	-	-	CASSGPGEEQFF	TGTGCCAGCAGCGGGCCCGGGGAGGAGCAGTTCTTC
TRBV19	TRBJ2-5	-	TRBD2	CASSIGAGFGETQYF	TGTGCCAGTAGTATAGGAGCGGGGTTCGGAGAGACCCAGTACTTC
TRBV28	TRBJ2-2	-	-	CASTLAYRAGTGELFF	TGTGCCAGCACCCTTGCCTATCGGGCGGGGACCGGGGAGCTGTTTTTT
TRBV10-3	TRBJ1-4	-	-	CAIRDSNNEKLFF	TGTGCCATCAGGGACAGCAATAATGAAAAACTGTTTTTT
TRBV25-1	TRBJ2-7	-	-	CASSPPQSSYEQYF	TGTGCCAGCAGTCCTCCGCAGAGCTCCTACGAGCAGTACTTC
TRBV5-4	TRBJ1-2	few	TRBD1	CASSQGQLYGYTF	TGTGCCAGCAGCCAGGGACAGCTCTATGGCTACACCTTC
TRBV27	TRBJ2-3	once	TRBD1	CASSLFGTGGLTDTQYF	TGTGCCAGCAGTTTATTTGGGACAGGGGGCCTCACAGATACGCAGTATTTT
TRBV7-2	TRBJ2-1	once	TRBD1	CASSGQGNEQFF	TGTGCCAGCAGCGGACAGGGGAATGAGCAGTTCTTC
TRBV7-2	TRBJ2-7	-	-	CASSSQGYEQYF	TGTGCCAGCAGCTCGCAGGGCTACGAGCAGTACTTC
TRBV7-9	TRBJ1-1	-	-	CASSLGGGPSVAFF	TGTGCCAGCAGCTTAGGCGGTGGCCCCAGTGTTGCTTTCTTT
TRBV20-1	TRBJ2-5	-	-	CSAPLAETQYF	TGCAGTGCTCCCCTTGCGGAGACCCAGTACTTC
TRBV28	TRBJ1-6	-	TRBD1	CASSPGQGDVYNSPLHF	TGTGCCAGCAGTCCGGGACAGGGAGATGTCTATAATTCACCCCTCCACTTT
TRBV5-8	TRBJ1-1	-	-	CASSYTGGTEAFF	TGTGCCAGCAGCTACACCGGAGGCACTGAAGCTTTCTTT
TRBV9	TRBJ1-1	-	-	CASTDKRDTDMNTEAFF	TGTGCCAGCACCGATAAAAGGGACACTGACATGAACACTGAAGCTTTCTTT
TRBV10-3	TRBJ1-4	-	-	CAISGSEGATNEKLFF	TGTGCCATCAGTGGGTCGGAAGGGGCAACTAATGAAAAACTGTTTTTT